This T cell receptor (beta chain) was sequenced during a study of blood T cell repertoires in COVID-19. Study-wide background: Sites in the United States, Italy and Spain provided acute and convalescent COVID-19 samples. T cells, B-cell-depleted T cells, or PBMCs provided the cDNA or gDNA that served as material.

This clone was recorded a few times. Authors' methods: Using reference gene primer amplification, nucleated cell counts were estimated. Sequenced by immunoSEQ multiplex PCR; TCRdb stores in-frame clones only, minus some. V, J and clone size are taken as reported in that table, and D and trimming were inferred from the DNA itself. The sample includes about 240,000 clones, approximately 82% of them seen just once. This clonotype was obtained from a young man who had recovered from COVID-19. Sequencing was carried out using peripheral blood.

DNA for the CDR3: TGCGCCAGCAGCTTGGTACCAGGGGTCACTACTAATTCACCCCTCCACTTT. It encodes CASSLVPGVTTNSPLHF. The rearrangement uses TRBV5-1 and TRBJ1-6; perhaps TRBD1 as D (6 bases). This CDR3 comprises 17 residues. With 0 bases removed from V and 6 bases from J, the gap between germline ends came to 16 bases. The germline V gene encodes CDR1 SGHRS and CDR2 YFSETQ.